Below are 21 T cell receptor beta chains sequenced from a single sample in a study of T cell responses to AZD1222 COVID-19 vaccine. Assay: immunoSEQ multiplex PCR; the TCRdb copy retains only in-frame clones and omits some. This sample has approximately 100,000 clones, with approximately 88% found just once. Material: peripheral blood, obtained on day 0 of AZD1222 vaccination. The receptors stem from an adult in good health.

V and J are TRBV30 and TRBJ1-2, with a weak D call TRBD1 (5 bases). The CDR3 runs 16 residues. The V end was cut by 3 bases, the J end by 6 bases, with 23 bases between. In germline, CDR1 is GTSNPN, CDR2 SVGIG (reference sequence). Written as DNA, the CDR3 is TGTGCCTGGAGGGTGGGGCAGGGCGGCTTTCGCGATGGCTACACCTTC. This gives the protein CAWRVGQGGFRDGYTF.

The chain uses TRBV7-2 and TRBJ1-2; 7 bases line up with TRBD1. Germline V gene lookup returns CDR1 SGHTA and CDR2 FQGNSA. Losses at the gene ends were 3 bases for V and 6 bases for J; bases not matched to a gene: 7. The CDR3 covers 14 residues. CDR3 in DNA: TGTGCCAGCAGCTTTGTTTCTGGGACAGATGGCTACACCTTC. The encoded protein is CASSFVSGTDGYTF.

CDR3 region: CASSFREGASEAFF. The CDR3, as DNA: TGTGCCAGCAGCTTTCGGGAGGGCGCTTCTGAAGCTTTCTTT. This chain links TRBV5-4 with TRBJ1-1; unclear D gene. Between the trimmed V and J ends, which lost 2 bases and 6 bases, there was a span of 14 bases. The CDR3 is 14 amino acids. Germline V gives CDR1 SGHNT, CDR2 YYREEE (reference sequence).

V and J are TRBV7-2 and TRBJ1-3, with 7 nucleotides matching TRBD1. The CDR3 runs 14 residues. Germline V gives CDR1 SGHTA, CDR2 FQGNSA. J lost 0 bases, V lost 6 bases, and 2 bases had no gene match. The CDR3 DNA reads as TGTGCCAGCAGACAGGGGAACTCTGGAAACACCATATATTTT. It is translated as CASRQGNSGNTIYF.

This chain links TRBV5-1 with TRBJ2-7, with 9 bases matching TRBD2. The CDR3 has 14 residues. Germline V lookup: CDR1 SGHRS, CDR2 YFSETQ. The V gene end was trimmed by 3 bases and the J gene end by 9 bases; junction bases not matched to a gene: 10. The CDR3 nucleotides read TGCGCCAGCAGCTGGCGGGGGGGGCAGGACGGGCAGTACTTC. Protein: CASSWRGGQDGQYF.

This clone was seen just once. The chain combines TRBV27 with TRBJ1-5; D perhaps matches TRBD1 (5 bases). The CDR3 consists of 14 residues. V was pared by 5 bases and J by 0 bases, with 8 bases between. CDR1 MNHEY and CDR2 SMNVEV come from the germline V gene (reference sequence). CDR3 nucleotide sequence: TGTGCCAGCAGTGCCGGGGGTAGCAATCAGCCCCAGCATTTT. Protein: CASSAGGSNQPQHF.

The sample holds one count of this clone. The V gene is TRBV7-9, the J gene TRBJ1-2; weak D call: TRBD1 (6 bases). CDR3 size: 14 residues. Germline V gene sequence: CDR1 SEHNR, CDR2 FQNEAQ (reference sequence). V lost 6 bases to trimming and J lost 2 bases, with 13 bases between them. For the CDR3, the DNA is TGTGCCAGCAGATCACAAACAGGGAACTATGGCTACACCTTC. It encodes CASRSQTGNYGYTF.

V usage is TRBV19 and J usage is TRBJ2-7; 11 nucleotides agree with TRBD2. This CDR3 spans 15 amino acids. Germline V gene sequence: CDR1 LNHDA, CDR2 SQIVND (reference sequence). J lost 1 base, V lost 5 bases, and 4 bases had no gene match. CDR3 protein: CASSPGTSGSYEQYF. As DNA, the CDR3 is TGTGCCAGTAGTCCCGGGACTAGCGGTTCCTACGAGCAGTACTTC.

The V call is TRBV7-9, the J call TRBJ2-1, with D possibly TRBD2 on 6 matching bases. There are 15 residues in the CDR3. V lost 5 bases and J 3 bases, leaving 14 bases between the germline ends. CDR1 is SEHNR and CDR2 is FQNEAQ in the germline V gene (reference sequence). The CDR3 here is CASSRWGTDYNEQFF. Written as DNA, the CDR3 is TGTGCCAGCAGCCGATGGGGGACTGACTACAATGAGCAGTTCTTC. Combining the CDR3 with reference TRBV7-9 and TRBJ2-1 gives the whole variable domain DTGVSQNPRHKITKRGQNVTFRCDPISEHNRLYWYRQTLGQGPEFLTYFQNEAQLEKSRLLSDRFSAERPKGSFSTLEIQRTEQGDSAMYLCASSRWGTDYNEQFFGPGTRLTVL.

The chain has TRBV18 and TRBJ2-5; a weak D match, TRBD1 (6 bases). Between the trimmed V and J ends, which lost 4 bases and 2 bases, there was a span of 17 bases. CDR3 length: 16 residues. CDR1 and CDR2 (germline): KGHSH, LQKENI. CDR3: CASSLRGTALQETQYF. The CDR3 nucleotides read TGTGCCAGCTCACTTAGGGGGACGGCACTTCAAGAGACCCAGTACTTC. Combining the CDR3 with reference TRBV18 and TRBJ2-5 gives the whole variable domain NAGVMQNPRHLVRRRGQEARLRCSPMKGHSHVYWYRQLPEEGLKFMVYLQKENIIDESGMPKERFSAEFPKEGPSILRIQQVVRGDSAAYFCASSLRGTALQETQYFGPGTRLLVL.

CDR3 loop: CASSRQASGANVLTF. The CDR3 DNA reads as TGCGCCAGCAGCAGACAGGCCTCTGGGGCCAACGTCCTGACTTTC. The V and J genes are TRBV5-1 and TRBJ2-6, with TRBD1 as a possible D gene (6 bases). The germline CDR1 and CDR2 sequences are SGHRS and YFSETQ. The CDR3 is made up of 15 amino acids. Deletions cut 4 bases from V and 0 bases from J, with 8 bases between.

V gene TRBV2 combines with J gene TRBJ2-2; D possibly corresponds to TRBD2 (7 bases). Per the germline V gene, CDR1 is SNHLY and CDR2 is FYNNEI. The germline V and J ends were trimmed by 7 bases and 7 bases, with 22 bases remaining between them. The CDR3 totals 16 residues. The CDR3 nucleotides are TGTGCCAGCATCCGGGATTTGGCGGGGGCGGGCGGGGAGCTGTTTTTT. It codes for CASIRDLAGAGGELFF.

V gene TRBV12-3 or TRBV12-4 combines with J gene TRBJ1-2, with TRBD1 identical over 8 bases. CDR3 length equals 13 residues. Trimming removed 6 bases from V and 7 bases from J; junction bases left unmatched: 7. The CDR3 region has the DNA TGTGCCAGCAGCCTACAGGGGGGAGGTGGCTACACCTTC. Translation gives CASSLQGGGGYTF.

This chain links TRBV9 with TRBJ1-6; TRBD1 matches at 7 bases. Germline CDR1 is SGDLS and CDR2 is YYNGEE. The CDR3 runs to 16 residues. V gave up 3 bases and J gave up 9 bases; unmatched junction bases: 12. CDR3 residues: CASSEGGRGVGSPLHF. The CDR3 DNA follows: TGTGCCAGCAGCGAAGGTGGCAGGGGGGTTGGTTCACCCCTCCACTTT.

The V call is TRBV9, the J call TRBJ1-6; weak D call: TRBD1 (6 bases). CDR3 length equals 16 residues. CDR1 and CDR2 (germline): SGDLS, YYNGEE. V was shortened by 0 bases and J by 6 bases, with 13 bases between the two germline ends. The CDR3 spells CASSVGGGPTNSPLHF. The CDR3, as DNA: TGTGCCAGCAGCGTAGGCGGGGGCCCAACTAATTCACCCCTCCACTTT.

The chain recombines TRBV27 with TRBJ1-1; D remains ambiguous. The CDR3 runs 15 residues. Germline V gene lookup returns CDR1 MNHEY and CDR2 SMNVEV (reference sequence). Trimming took 2 bases from V and 1 from J, leaving 11 bases between them. CDR3 nucleotides: TGTGCCAGCAGTTTAGTTCCTCCGGGGAACACTGAAGCTTTCTTT. Protein product: CASSLVPPGNTEAFF.

The chain carries TRBV9 and TRBJ2-1; possibly TRBD2 for D (6 bases). Germline V gives CDR1 SGDLS, CDR2 YYNGEE. V lost 3 bases to trimming and J lost 2 bases, with 15 bases between them. The CDR3 sequence is 16 residues long. The CDR3 sequence is CASSAYSGTTYNEQFF. The CDR3, as DNA: TGTGCCAGCAGCGCTTATAGCGGTACCACCTACAATGAGCAGTTCTTC.

The chain carries TRBV19 and TRBJ1-6; 10 nucleotides match TRBD1. V shed 3 bases and J 5 bases; nucleotides not matched to a gene: 1. The CDR3 has 15 amino acids. The germline CDR1 and CDR2 sequences are LNHDA and SQIVND (reference sequence). The chain's CDR3 is CASSMGTGDNSPLHF. The CDR3 DNA reads as TGTGCCAGTAGTATGGGGACAGGGGATAATTCACCCCTCCACTTT.

The chain recombines TRBV5-1 with TRBJ2-7, with 9 bases lining up with TRBD1. The germline V gene encodes CDR1 SGHRS and CDR2 YFSETQ. J was trimmed by 2 bases and V by 3 bases; bases with no gene match: 3. CDR3 length: 14 residues. CDR3 protein: CASSSGQGPYEQYF. The DNA of the CDR3 is TGCGCCAGCAGCTCGGGACAGGGTCCCTACGAGCAGTACTTC.

The genes are TRBV18 and TRBJ1-5; D gene ambiguous. The CDR3 contains 16 residues. V lost 2 bases and J lost 7, with 18 bases in between. CDR1 and CDR2 (germline): KGHSH, LQKENI. DNA for the CDR3: TGTGCCAGCTCACCATTCCCCCGGAGAAGCGACCAGCCCCAGCATTTT. It specifies CASSPFPRRSDQPQHF.

The V call is TRBV4-1, the J call TRBJ2-7, with D possibly TRBD2 on 6 matching bases. There are 14 residues in the CDR3. Germline CDR1 is MGHRA and CDR2 is YSYEKL. V was clipped by 4 bases and J by 7 bases, with 17 bases between them. The CDR3 DNA is TGCGCCAGCAGCCCGAGTGCGGGGTTCCAGGAGCAGTACTTC. Its protein product is CASSPSAGFQEQYF.